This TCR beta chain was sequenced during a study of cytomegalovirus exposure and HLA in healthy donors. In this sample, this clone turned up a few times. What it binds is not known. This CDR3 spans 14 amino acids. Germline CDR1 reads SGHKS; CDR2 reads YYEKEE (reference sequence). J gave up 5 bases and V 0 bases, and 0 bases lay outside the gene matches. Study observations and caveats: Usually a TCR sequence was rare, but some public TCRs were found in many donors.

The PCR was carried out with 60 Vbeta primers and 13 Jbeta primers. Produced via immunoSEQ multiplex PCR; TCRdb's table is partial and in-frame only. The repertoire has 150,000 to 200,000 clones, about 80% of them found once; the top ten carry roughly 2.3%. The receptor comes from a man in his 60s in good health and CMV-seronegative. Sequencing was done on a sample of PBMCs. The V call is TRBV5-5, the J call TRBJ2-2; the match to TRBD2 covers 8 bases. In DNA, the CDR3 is TGTGCCAGCAGCTTGGTAGCGGGGACCGGGGAGCTGTTTTTT. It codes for CASSLVAGTGELFF.